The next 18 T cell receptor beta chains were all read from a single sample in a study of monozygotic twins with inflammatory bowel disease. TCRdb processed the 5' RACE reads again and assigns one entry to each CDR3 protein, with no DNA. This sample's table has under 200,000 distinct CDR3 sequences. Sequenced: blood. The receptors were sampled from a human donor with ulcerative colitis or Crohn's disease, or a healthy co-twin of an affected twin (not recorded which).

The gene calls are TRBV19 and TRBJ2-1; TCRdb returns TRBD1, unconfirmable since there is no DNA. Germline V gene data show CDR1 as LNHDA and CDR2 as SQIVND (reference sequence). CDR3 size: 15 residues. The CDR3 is CASSIKTGNRDEQFF. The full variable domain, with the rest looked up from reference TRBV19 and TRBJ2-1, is DGGITQSPKYLFRKEGQNVTLSCEQNLNHDAMYWYRQDPGQGLRLIYYSQIVNDFQKGDIAEGYSVSREKKESFPLTVTSAQKNPTAFYLCASSIKTGNRDEQFFGPGTRLTVL.

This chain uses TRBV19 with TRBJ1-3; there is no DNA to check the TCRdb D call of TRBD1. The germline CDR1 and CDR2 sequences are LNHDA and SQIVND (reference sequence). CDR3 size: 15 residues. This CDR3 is CATGEPTGGRDTIYF. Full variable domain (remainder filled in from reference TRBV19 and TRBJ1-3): DGGITQSPKYLFRKEGQNVTLSCEQNLNHDAMYWYRQDPGQGLRLIYYSQIVNDFQKGDIAEGYSVSREKKESFPLTVTSAQKNPTAFYLCATGEPTGGRDTIYFGEGSWLTVV.

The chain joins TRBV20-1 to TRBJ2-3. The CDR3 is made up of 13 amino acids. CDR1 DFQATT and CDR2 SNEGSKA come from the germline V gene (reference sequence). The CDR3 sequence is CSALVHGTDTQYF.

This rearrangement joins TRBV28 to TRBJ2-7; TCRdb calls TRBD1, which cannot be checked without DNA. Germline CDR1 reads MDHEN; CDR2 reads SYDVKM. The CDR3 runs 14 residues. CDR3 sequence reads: CATGPGTVFYEQYF.

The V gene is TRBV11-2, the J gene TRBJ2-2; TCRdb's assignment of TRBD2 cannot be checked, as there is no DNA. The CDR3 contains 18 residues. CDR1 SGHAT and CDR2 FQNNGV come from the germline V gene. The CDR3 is CASSQPQVGRAGTGELFF.

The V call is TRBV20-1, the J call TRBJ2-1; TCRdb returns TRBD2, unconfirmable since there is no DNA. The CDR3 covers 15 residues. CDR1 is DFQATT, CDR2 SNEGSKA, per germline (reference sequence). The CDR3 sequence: CSASSSGRVYNEQFF.

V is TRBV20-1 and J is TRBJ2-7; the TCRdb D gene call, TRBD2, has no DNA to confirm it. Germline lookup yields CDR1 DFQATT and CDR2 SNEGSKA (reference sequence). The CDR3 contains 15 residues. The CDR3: CSARDFSGSGYEQYF.

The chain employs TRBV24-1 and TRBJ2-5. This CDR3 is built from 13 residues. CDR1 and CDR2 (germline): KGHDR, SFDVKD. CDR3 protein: CATSDRSAETQYF.

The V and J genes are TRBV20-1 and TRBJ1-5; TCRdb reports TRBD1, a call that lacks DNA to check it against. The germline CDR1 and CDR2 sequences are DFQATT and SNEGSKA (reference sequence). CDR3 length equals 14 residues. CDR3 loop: CSARDRGVNQPQHF.

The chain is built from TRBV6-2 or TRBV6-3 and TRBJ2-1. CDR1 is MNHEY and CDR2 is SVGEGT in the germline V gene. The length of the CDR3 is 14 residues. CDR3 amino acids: CASSYGHLGNEQFF.

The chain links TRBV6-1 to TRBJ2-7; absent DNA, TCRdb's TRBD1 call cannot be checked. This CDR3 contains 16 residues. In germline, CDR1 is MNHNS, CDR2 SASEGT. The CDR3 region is CASTPWIGKLTYEQYF.

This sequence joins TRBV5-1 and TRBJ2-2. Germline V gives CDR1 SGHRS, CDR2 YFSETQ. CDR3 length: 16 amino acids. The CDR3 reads CASSLAARANTGELFF.

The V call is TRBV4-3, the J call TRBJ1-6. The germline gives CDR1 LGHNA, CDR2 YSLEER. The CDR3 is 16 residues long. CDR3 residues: CASSQDLPGLNSPLHF.

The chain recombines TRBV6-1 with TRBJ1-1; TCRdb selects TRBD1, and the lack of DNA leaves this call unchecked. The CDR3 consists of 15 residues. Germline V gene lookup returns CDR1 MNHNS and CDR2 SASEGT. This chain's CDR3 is CASRDRIGTNTEAFF.

This CDR3 is CAVMAGNKYTEAFF. V is TRBV24-1 and J is TRBJ1-1; TCRdb returns TRBD1, unconfirmable since there is no DNA. CDR1 is KGHDR, CDR2 SFDVKD, per germline. The CDR3 runs to 14 residues.

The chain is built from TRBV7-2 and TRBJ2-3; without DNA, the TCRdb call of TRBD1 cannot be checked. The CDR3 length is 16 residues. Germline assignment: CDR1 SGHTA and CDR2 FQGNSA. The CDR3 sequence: CASSLVWDPITDTQYF.

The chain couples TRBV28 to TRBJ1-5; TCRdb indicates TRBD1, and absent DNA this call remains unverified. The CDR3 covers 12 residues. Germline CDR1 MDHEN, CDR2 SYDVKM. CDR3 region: CASRDTNQPQHF.

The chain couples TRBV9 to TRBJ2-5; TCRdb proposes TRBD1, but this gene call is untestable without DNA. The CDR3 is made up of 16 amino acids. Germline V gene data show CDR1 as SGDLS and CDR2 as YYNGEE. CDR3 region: CASSPGLDIGLETQYF.